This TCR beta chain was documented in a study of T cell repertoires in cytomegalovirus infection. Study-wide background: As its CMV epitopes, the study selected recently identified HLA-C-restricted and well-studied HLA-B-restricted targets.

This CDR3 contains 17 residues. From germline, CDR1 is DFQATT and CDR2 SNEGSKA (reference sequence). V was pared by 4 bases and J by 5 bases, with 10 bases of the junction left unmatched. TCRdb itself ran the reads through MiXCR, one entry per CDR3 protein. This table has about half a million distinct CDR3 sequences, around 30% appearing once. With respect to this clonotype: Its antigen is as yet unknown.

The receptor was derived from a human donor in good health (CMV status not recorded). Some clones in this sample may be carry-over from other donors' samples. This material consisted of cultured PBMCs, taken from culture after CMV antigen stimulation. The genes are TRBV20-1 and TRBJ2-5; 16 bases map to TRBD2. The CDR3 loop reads CSATGTSGRGVYETQYF. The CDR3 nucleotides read TGCAGTGCTACCGGGACTAGCGGGAGGGGAGTCTATGAGACCCAGTACTTC.